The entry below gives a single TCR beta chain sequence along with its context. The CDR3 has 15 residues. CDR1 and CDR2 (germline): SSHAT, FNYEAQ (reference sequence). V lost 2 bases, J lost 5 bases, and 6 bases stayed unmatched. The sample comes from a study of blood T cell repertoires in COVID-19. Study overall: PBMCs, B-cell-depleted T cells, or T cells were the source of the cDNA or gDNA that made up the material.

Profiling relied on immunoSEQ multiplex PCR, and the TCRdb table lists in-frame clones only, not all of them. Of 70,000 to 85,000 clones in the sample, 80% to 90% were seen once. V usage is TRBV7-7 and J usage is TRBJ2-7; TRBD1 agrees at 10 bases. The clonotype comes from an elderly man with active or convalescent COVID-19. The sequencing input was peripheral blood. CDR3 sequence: CASSLHPGQGDEQYF. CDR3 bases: TGTGCCAGCAGCTTACACCCCGGACAGGGGGACGAGCAGTACTTC.